Listed below are T cell receptor beta chains from one sample, sequenced in a study of tumor-infiltrating lymphocytes in localized non-small cell lung cancer. Some clones are missing from TCRdb's copy, which holds only in-frame ones; the method was immunoSEQ multiplex PCR. This sample yields about 16,000 clones, of which roughly 78% are seen a single time; approximately 9.2% belongs to the top ten. The sequenced sample consisted of lung tumor tissue. The receptors were gathered from a human donor with non-small cell lung cancer. Each CDR3 is given with its conserved first and last residue. The order of the fields is CDR3 protein, CDR3 DNA, J gene, V gene, D gene, clone size. A D gene is named only where the DNA matches it firmly. Part of the rows lack a size; the others show once, few, many or a class for expanded clones.

CASSYRATGTEAFF TGTGCCAGCAGTTACAGGGCGACGGGCACTGAAGCTTTCTTT TRBJ1-1 TRBV6-6 - -
CASSQDGGGPTSDGYTF TGCGCCAGCAGCCAGGACGGTGGGGGGCCCACATCGGATGGCTACACCTTC TRBJ1-2 TRBV4-1 - -
CASSPRQGGDTDTQYF TGTGCCAGCAGCCCCCGACAGGGGGGGGACACAGATACGCAGTATTTT TRBJ2-3 TRBV7-2 TRBD1 -
CASSGRGTEAFF TGTGCCAGCAGCGGACGGGGCACTGAAGCTTTCTTT TRBJ1-1 TRBV9 - -
CASSNGPSGGYGYTF TGTGCCAGCAGCAACGGGCCCTCGGGGGGCTATGGCTACACCTTC TRBJ1-2 TRBV5-6 - -
CASSKPPDSYNEQFF TGTGCCAGCTCCAAACCACCTGATTCCTACAATGAGCAGTTCTTC TRBJ2-1 TRBV18 - -
CASSYSDRGNYGYTF TGTGCCAGCAGTTATTCCGACAGGGGCAACTATGGCTACACCTTC TRBJ1-2 TRBV6-5 TRBD1 -
CAWSPPGGRNTIYF TGTGCCTGGAGTCCGCCAGGGGGCCGGAACACCATATATTTT TRBJ1-3 TRBV30 TRBD1 -
CASSSTSGSRDEQFF TGTGCCAGCAGCTCGACTAGCGGATCGAGAGATGAGCAGTTCTTC TRBJ2-1 TRBV7-2 TRBD2 -
CASSGDLQPNQPQHF TGTGCCAGCAGTGGGGACCTACAACCCAATCAGCCCCAGCATTTT TRBJ1-5 TRBV6-4 - -
CATSRGLAGGSTDTQYF TGTGCCACCAGCAGAGGGCTAGCGGGAGGGTCAACAGATACGCAGTATTTT TRBJ2-3 TRBV15 TRBD2 -
CASSYSQASPLHF TGTGCCAGCAGTTACTCACAGGCATCACCCCTCCACTTT TRBJ1-6 TRBV6-5 - -
CASSARDGRDGEQFF TGTGCCAGCAGCGCCCGGGACGGGCGAGATGGAGAGCAGTTCTTC TRBJ2-1 TRBV5-5 - -
CASSHPGGRTEAFF TGCGCCAGCAGCCATCCGGGGGGCCGGACTGAAGCTTTCTTT TRBJ1-1 TRBV4-1 - -
CASSLPGGYTF TGTGCCAGCAGCTTACCGGGGGGCTACACCTTC TRBJ1-2 TRBV7-2 - -
CASSLYGTQYF TGTGCCAGCAGCCTCTATGGTACGCAGTATTTT TRBJ2-3 TRBV6-5 - -
CASSHQGINTEAFF TGTGCCAGTAGCCATCAGGGGATAAACACTGAAGCTTTCTTT TRBJ1-1 TRBV19 - -
CASSVVDRGHTEAFF TGTGCCAGCAGCGTAGTGGACAGGGGGCACACTGAAGCTTTCTTT TRBJ1-1 TRBV9 TRBD1 -
CATNRDVGYEQYF TGTGCCACCAACCGGGACGTCGGCTACGAGCAGTACTTC TRBJ2-7 TRBV2 - once
CASSPGQRTGELFF TGTGCCAGCAGCCCGGGACAGCGGACCGGGGAGCTGTTTTTT TRBJ2-2 TRBV5-8 TRBD1 -
CASSNRVGPAYEQYF TGTGCCAGCAGCAACAGGGTTGGGCCGGCCTACGAGCAGTACTTC TRBJ2-7 TRBV11-2 - -
CASSPGLPGTQYF TGTGCCAGCAGTCCGGGACTCCCAGGGACGCAGTATTTT TRBJ2-3 TRBV28 - once
CASSVVTVGSYEQYF TGTGCCAGCAGTGTGGTAACAGTCGGATCCTACGAGCAGTACTTC TRBJ2-7 TRBV6-1 - -
CASSPGEKGYNSPLHF TGTGCCAGCAGCCCGGGTGAAAAGGGCTATAATTCACCCCTCCACTTT TRBJ1-6 TRBV5-4 - -
CASSLNRGGGTHNEQFF TGTGCCAGCAGCTTAAATCGCGGGGGAGGGACCCACAATGAGCAGTTCTTC TRBJ2-1 TRBV7-3 TRBD2 -
CASSLSFRDGNEQFF TGTGCCAGCAGCCTATCCTTTCGTGATGGGAATGAGCAGTTCTTC TRBJ2-1 TRBV7-2 - once
CASSYFPTGTQYF TGTGCCAGCAGTTATTTCCCCACGGGGACCCAGTACTTC TRBJ2-5 TRBV6-5 - -
CASSFVVTGLYGYTF TGTGCCAGCAGTTTTGTAGTGACAGGGCTCTATGGCTACACCTTC TRBJ1-2 TRBV28 TRBD1 -
CASRRGGTNEKLFF TGCGCCAGCAGGCGTGGGGGAACTAATGAAAAACTGTTTTTT TRBJ1-4 TRBV5-1 - -
CASRRPGLAGPGELFF TGTGCCAGCAGAAGACCGGGACTAGCGGGTCCCGGGGAGCTGTTTTTT TRBJ2-2 TRBV7-9 TRBD2 -
CSVTGTGGGTDTQYF TGCAGCGTTACCGGGACAGGGGGTGGCACAGATACGCAGTATTTT TRBJ2-3 TRBV29-1 TRBD1 -
CASRLGTENTGELFF TGTGCCAGCAGACTCGGGACAGAAAACACCGGGGAGCTGTTTTTT TRBJ2-2 TRBV6-1 TRBD1 -
CASSLYQYSNQPQHF TGTGCCAGCAGTTTATATCAGTATAGCAATCAGCCCCAGCATTTT TRBJ1-5 TRBV28 - -
CSARGLGELFF TGCAGTGCTAGGGGCCTTGGGGAGCTGTTTTTT TRBJ2-2 TRBV20-1 - once
CASARGEKNTGELFF TGTGCTAGTGCCCGAGGGGAGAAGAACACCGGGGAGCTGTTTTTT TRBJ2-2 TRBV12-5 - few
CASRPPQGNTEAFF TGTGCCAGCAGACCACCTCAGGGGAACACTGAAGCTTTCTTT TRBJ1-1 TRBV7-8 - -
CASSPTGRPRGNTEAFF TGTGCCAGCAGTCCGACAGGACGCCCCCGAGGGAACACTGAAGCTTTCTTT TRBJ1-1 TRBV27 - -
CASSRASVRANEQFF TGTGCCAGTAGTAGGGCCTCCGTGCGGGCGAATGAGCAGTTCTTC TRBJ2-1 TRBV19 - -
CASSPTRRHTEAFF TGTGCCAGCAGCCCGACACGGAGGCACACTGAAGCTTTCTTT TRBJ1-1 TRBV7-2 - -
CASSVTGLAVDTQYF TGTGCCAGCAGCGTAACGGGACTAGCGGTAGATACGCAGTATTTT TRBJ2-3 TRBV9 TRBD2 -
CASSVGEGITEAFF TGTGCCAGCAGCGTAGGAGAGGGGATTACTGAAGCTTTCTTT TRBJ1-1 TRBV9 - few
CASSTTGGQPQHF TGTGCCAGCAGTACGACAGGGGGTCAGCCCCAGCATTTT TRBJ1-5 TRBV2 TRBD1 -
CASSNLKGQGGNTIYF TGTGCCAGCAGCAACTTAAAAGGACAGGGGGGAAACACCATATATTTT TRBJ1-3 TRBV11-2 TRBD1 -
CSVENTEAFF TGCAGCGTTGAGAACACTGAAGCTTTCTTT TRBJ1-1 TRBV29-1 - few
CASSVEGTPAYEQYF TGTGCCAGCAGCGTAGAAGGGACACCAGCCTACGAGCAGTACTTC TRBJ2-7 TRBV9 - -
CASGRMRLDSGNTIYF TGTGCCAGCGGGCGTATGCGGCTTGACTCTGGAAACACCATATATTTT TRBJ1-3 TRBV7-9 - -
CASSIEDRGGQPQHF TGTGCCAGTAGTATTGAGGACAGGGGAGGACAGCCCCAGCATTTT TRBJ1-5 TRBV19 TRBD1 few
CASTRTYGRDEQYF TGTGCCAGTACCCGGACTTATGGTAGAGACGAGCAGTACTTC TRBJ2-7 TRBV19 - -
CASRGGKAGELFF TGTGCCAGTAGAGGGGGGAAAGCCGGGGAGCTGTTTTTT TRBJ2-2 TRBV19 - -
CASSSQKSSYNEQFF TGTGCCAGCAGCTCCCAAAAAAGCTCCTACAATGAGCAGTTCTTC TRBJ2-1 TRBV7-3 - -
CASSLAGSYNEQFF TGTGCCAGCAGCTTAGCGGGCTCCTACAATGAGCAGTTCTTC TRBJ2-1 TRBV5-5 - -
CASSLAGVTEAFF TGTGCCAGCAGCTTGGCCGGGGTTACTGAAGCTTTCTTT TRBJ1-1 TRBV5-6 - -
CASSLSDGGTKETQYF TGTGCCAGCAGTCTATCCGATGGGGGGACTAAAGAGACCCAGTACTTC TRBJ2-5 TRBV28 TRBD2 -
CASSSQKSTGEARGQYF TGTGCCAGCAGCTCGCAGAAGTCGACAGGGGAGGCGAGGGGGCAGTACTTC TRBJ2-7 TRBV5-8 TRBD1 -
CASSHSRVNTEAFF TGTGCCAGCAGCCACAGCAGAGTTAACACTGAAGCTTTCTTT TRBJ1-1 TRBV7-2 - -